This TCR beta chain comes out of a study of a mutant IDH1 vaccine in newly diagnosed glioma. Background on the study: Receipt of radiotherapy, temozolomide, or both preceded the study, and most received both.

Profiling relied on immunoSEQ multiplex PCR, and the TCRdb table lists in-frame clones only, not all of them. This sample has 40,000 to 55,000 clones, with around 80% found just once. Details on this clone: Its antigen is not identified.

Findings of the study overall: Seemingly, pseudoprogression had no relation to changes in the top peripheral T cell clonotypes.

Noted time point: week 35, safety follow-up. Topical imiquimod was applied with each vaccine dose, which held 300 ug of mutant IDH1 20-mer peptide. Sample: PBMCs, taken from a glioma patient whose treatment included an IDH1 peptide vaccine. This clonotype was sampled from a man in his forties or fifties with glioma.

The CDR3 bases are TGTGCCAGCAGTGCCACGACAGGGGCCTACGAGCAGTACTTC. This codes for CASSATTGAYEQYF. The chain has TRBV25-1 and TRBJ2-7; 8 bases line up with TRBD1. The CDR3 spans 14 residues. Germline V gene data show CDR1 as MGHDK and CDR2 as SYGVNS. V was clipped by 4 bases and J by 2 bases; unmatched bases: 4.